The present entry profiles one TCR beta chain with its context. This record comes from a study of blood T cell repertoires in COVID-19. Whole-study context: In each case, the material was cDNA or gDNA derived from T cells, B-cell-depleted T cells, or PBMCs.

TCRdb's copy holds only in-frame clones and misses some; the assay was immunoSEQ multiplex PCR. In the table there are about 150,000 clones, 86% of which are singletons. V was shortened by 5 bases and J by 0 bases, with 20 bases between the two germline ends. The CDR3 consists of 18 residues. Germline CDR1 is SNHLY and CDR2 is FYNNEI. The sequence was collected from a man between 65 and 79 years old with acute or convalescent COVID-19. This sequence joins TRBV2 and TRBJ2-1, with D maybe TRBD2 (5 bases). The material sequenced was peripheral blood. CDR3 nucleotides: TGTGCCAGCAGTCAAGTTGGAGCCAGCGGAAGCTCCTACAATGAGCAGTTCTTC. Protein product: CASSQVGASGSSYNEQFF. The complete variable domain, with remaining parts taken from reference TRBV2 and TRBJ2-1, reads EPEVTQTPSHQVTQMGQEVILRCVPISNHLYFYWYRQILGQKVEFLVSFYNNEISEKSEIFDDQFSVERPDGSNFTLKIRSTKLEDSAMYFCASSQVGASGSSYNEQFFGPGTRLTVL.